This TCR beta chain was sequenced for a study of regulatory T cells in long-lasting Graves disease. Study overall: Persistence in Graves' disease required over 5 years of antithyroid drugs plus positive TSH receptor antibodies.

This CDR3 comprises 13 residues. Germline lookup yields CDR1 SQVTM and CDR2 ANQGSEA. V lost 5 bases and J 2 bases, leaving 9 bases between the germline ends. Time point: persistent/refractory GD, antithyroid drugs over 5 years with positive TRAb. From RNA extracted from PBMCs, the TCR library was made. A volume of roughly 9.1 milliliters of peripheral blood was collected in EDTA tubes. Details on this clonotype: Its antigen is unidentified.

The study, taken as a whole, reports: Clonotypes that were public and shared totalled a few thousand in persistent patients versus 800 to 1,000 in new patients. Study was limited to peripheral blood, excluding thyroid tissue.

CDR3 regions were amplified by Arm-PCR using iRepertoire HTBI primers to build TCR beta libraries. TCRdb ran MiXCR on the multiplex PCR reads and lists one entry per CDR3 protein. The sample holds about 660,000 distinct CDR3 sequences, roughly 30% seen once. The origin of this receptor is a female donor with Graves disease. The input for sequencing was peripheral blood mononuclear cells (PBMCs), taken when the disease was refractory, from a patient treated with antithyroid drugs. The chain recombines TRBV29-1 with TRBJ1-4; D is ambiguous. The CDR3 loop is CSVLPRTNEKLFF. The CDR3 DNA reads as TGCAGCGTTCTGCCGAGGACTAATGAAAAACTGTTTTTT.